The entry that follows covers one T cell receptor (beta chain) sequence. The target antigen is unknown. This entry belongs to a study of Ad26.COV2.S vaccination and SARS-CoV-2 variants. About the study: By the intramuscular route, Ad26.COV2.S was given once, or twice 56 days apart. Study results and caveats: For non-spike TCRs, breadth in vaccine recipients resembled that in placebo recipients. Vaccine recipients had higher spike-specific TCR breadth than placebo recipients.

With 5 bases clipped from V and 1 base from J, the junction kept 7 bases outside the gene matches. Germline CDR1 and CDR2: GTSNPN and SVGIG (reference sequence). CDR3 length equals 15 residues. As for treatment: some 20 received Ad26.COV2.S at low or high dose, single or two shots; 5 received placebo; per-sample allocation not given. Each sample was drawn 63 days after the first injection (of vaccine or placebo). The vaccine antigen was prefusion-stabilized Wuhan SARS-CoV-2 spike. Method: immunoSEQ multiplex PCR; TCRdb's copy keeps in-frame clones and lacks some. There are roughly 680,000 clones in the sample; approximately 88% occur only once, and approximately 1.5% lies in the top ten.

The sample consisted of peripheral blood, taken in a trial of Ad26.COV2.S vaccine versus placebo. The sequence came from a person aged 18-60 years who received the Ad26.COV2.S COVID-19 vaccine or a placebo. The V call is TRBV30, the J call TRBJ1-5, with TRBD1 matching 8 bases. This CDR3 reads CAWGSTGVSNQPQHF. The CDR3 DNA is TGTGCCTGGGGCTCGACAGGGGTAAGCAATCAGCCCCAGCATTTT.